This T cell receptor beta chain was found in a study of blood T cell repertoires in COVID-19. The wider study: PBMCs, B-cell-depleted T cells, or T cells provided the cDNA or gDNA that made up the material.

TCRdb's copy holds only in-frame clones and misses some; the assay was immunoSEQ multiplex PCR. The sample carries 45,000 to 70,000 clones, approximately 81% recorded once. The CDR3 contains 15 residues. V gave up 3 bases and J gave up 0 bases, with 6 bases separating them. CDR1 and CDR2 (germline): MNHNS, SASEGT. Material: peripheral blood. This receptor was identified in a woman aged 80 or older with active or convalescent COVID-19. This rearrangement joins TRBV6-1 to TRBJ1-6, with D hard to call. The CDR3 here is CASSDGSSYNSPLHF. The CDR3 DNA reads TGTGCCAGCAGTGATGGGAGCTCCTATAATTCACCCCTCCACTTT.